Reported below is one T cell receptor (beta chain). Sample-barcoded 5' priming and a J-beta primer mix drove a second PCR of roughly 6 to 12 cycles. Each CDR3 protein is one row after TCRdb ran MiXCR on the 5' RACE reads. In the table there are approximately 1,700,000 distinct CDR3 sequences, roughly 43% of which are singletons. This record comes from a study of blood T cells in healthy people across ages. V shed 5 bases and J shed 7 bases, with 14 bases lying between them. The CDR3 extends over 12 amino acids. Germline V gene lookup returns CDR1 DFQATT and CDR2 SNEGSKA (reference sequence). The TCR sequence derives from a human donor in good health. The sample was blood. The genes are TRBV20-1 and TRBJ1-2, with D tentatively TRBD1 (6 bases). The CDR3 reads CSAGRGATGYTF. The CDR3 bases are TGCAGTGCTGGGCGGGGGGCGACTGGCTACACCTTC.